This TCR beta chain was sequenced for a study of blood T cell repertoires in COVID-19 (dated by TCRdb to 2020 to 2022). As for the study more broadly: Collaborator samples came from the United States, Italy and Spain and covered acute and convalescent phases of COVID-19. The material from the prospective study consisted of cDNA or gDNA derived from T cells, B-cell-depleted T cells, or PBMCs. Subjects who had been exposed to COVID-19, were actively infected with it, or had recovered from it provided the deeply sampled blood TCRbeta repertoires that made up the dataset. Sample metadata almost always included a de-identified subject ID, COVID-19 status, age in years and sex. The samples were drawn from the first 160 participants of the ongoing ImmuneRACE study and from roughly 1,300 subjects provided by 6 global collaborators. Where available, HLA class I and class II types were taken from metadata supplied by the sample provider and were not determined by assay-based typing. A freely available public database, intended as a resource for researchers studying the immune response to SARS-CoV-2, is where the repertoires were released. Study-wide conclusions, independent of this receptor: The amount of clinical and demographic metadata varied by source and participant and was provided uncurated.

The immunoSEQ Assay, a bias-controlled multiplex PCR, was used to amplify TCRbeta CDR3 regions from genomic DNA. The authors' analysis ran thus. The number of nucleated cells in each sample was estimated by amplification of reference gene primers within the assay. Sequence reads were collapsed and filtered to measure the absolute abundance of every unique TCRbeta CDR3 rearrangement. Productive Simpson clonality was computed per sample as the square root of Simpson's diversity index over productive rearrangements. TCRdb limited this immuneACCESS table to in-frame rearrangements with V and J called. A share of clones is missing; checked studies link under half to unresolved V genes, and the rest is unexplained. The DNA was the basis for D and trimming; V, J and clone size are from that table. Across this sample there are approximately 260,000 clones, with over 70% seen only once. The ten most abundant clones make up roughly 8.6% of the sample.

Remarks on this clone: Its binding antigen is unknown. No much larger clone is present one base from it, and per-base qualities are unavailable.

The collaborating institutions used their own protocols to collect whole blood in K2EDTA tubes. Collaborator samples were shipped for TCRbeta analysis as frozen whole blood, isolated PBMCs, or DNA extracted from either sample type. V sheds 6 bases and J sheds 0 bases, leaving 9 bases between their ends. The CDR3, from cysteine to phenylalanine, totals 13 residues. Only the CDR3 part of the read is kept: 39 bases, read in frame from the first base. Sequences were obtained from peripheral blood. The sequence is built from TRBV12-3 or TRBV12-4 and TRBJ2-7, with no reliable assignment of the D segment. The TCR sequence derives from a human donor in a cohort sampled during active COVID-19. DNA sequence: TGTGCCAGCAGCCTATCAAGCTCCTACGAGCAGTACTTC. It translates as CASSLSSSYEQYF.